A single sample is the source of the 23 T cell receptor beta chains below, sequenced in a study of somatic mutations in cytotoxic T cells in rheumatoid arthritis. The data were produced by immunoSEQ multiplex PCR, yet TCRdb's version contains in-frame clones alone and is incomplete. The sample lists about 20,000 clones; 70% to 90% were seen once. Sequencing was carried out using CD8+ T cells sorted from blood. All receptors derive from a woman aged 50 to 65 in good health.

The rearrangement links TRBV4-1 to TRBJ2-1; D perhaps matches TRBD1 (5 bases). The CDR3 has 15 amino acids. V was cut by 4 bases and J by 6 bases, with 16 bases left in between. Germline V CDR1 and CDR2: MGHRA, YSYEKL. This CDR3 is CASSLGPLGANEQFF. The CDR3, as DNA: TGCGCCAGCAGCCTCGGGCCGTTAGGGGCCAATGAGCAGTTCTTC.

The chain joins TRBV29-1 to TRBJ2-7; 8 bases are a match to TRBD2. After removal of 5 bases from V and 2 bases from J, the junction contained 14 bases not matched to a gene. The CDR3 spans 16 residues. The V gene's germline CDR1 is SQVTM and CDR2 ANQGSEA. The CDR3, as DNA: TGCAGCGTTACCGGTGTCGGAGCGGGGGCCGCCTACGAGCAGTACTTC. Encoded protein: CSVTGVGAGAAYEQYF.

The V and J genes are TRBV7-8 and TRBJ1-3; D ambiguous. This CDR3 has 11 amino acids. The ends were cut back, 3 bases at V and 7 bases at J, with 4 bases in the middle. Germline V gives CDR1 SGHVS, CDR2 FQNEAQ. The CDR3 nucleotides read TGTGCCAGCAGCTTTTCCAACACCATATATTTT. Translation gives CASSFSNTIYF.

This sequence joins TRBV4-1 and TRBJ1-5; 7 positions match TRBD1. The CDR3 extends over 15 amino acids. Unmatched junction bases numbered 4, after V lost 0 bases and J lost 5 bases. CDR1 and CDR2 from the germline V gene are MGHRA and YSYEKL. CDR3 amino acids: CASSQDRTGDQPQHF. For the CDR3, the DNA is TGCGCCAGCAGCCAAGATAGAACAGGGGATCAGCCCCAGCATTTT.

This CDR3 is CASSDSDSSTGELFF. DNA for the CDR3: TGTGCCAGCAGTGACTCGGACAGTTCGACCGGGGAGCTGTTTTTT. The chain has TRBV6-4 and TRBJ2-2, with a weak D call TRBD1 (6 bases). Germline CDR1 reads MRHNA; CDR2 reads SNTAGT. CDR3 length equals 15 residues. Trimming left V 0 bases short and J 5 bases short, with 10 bases between.

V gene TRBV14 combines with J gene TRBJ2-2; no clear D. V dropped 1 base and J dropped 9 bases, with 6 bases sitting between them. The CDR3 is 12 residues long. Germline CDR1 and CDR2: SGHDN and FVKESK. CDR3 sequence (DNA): TGTGCCAGCAGCCAAGGTGGTCGGGAGCTGTTTTTT. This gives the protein CASSQGGRELFF.

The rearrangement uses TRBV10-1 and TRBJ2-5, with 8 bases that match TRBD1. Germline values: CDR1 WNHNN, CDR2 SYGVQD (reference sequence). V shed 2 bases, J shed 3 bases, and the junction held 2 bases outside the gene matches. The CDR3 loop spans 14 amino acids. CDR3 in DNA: TGCGCCAGCAGTGAGGACAGGGGCGAAGAGACCCAGTACTTC. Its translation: CASSEDRGEETQYF.

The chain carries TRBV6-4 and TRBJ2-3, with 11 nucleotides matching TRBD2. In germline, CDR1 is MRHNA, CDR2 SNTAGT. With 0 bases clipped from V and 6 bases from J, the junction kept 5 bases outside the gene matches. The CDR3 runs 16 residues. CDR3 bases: TGTGCCAGCAGTGACTCGCTTAGCGGGGGGGCTGATACGCAGTATTTT. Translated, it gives CASSDSLSGGADTQYF.

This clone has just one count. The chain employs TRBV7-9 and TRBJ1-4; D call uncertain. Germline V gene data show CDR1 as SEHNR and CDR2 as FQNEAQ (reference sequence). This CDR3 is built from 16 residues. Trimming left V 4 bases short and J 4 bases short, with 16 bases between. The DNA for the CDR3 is TGTGCCAGCAGCTCCTGGGAGTTCGCCCTTAATGAAAAACTGTTTTTT. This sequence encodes CASSSWEFALNEKLFF.

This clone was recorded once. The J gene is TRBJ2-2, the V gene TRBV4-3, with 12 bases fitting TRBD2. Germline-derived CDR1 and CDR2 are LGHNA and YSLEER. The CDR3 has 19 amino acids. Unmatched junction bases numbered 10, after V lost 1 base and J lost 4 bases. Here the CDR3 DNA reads TGCGCCAGCAGCCAAGGACCTCTAGCGGGGGGGCCGGGCACCGGGGAGCTGTTTTTT. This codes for CASSQGPLAGGPGTGELFF.

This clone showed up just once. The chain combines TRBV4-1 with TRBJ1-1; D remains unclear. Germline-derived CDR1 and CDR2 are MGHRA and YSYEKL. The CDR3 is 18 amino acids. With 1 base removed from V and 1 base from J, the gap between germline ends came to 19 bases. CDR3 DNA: TGCGCCAGCAGCCAAGGTGTGTTTCGGACCGCCGAGAACACTGAAGCTTTCTTT. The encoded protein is CASSQGVFRTAENTEAFF.

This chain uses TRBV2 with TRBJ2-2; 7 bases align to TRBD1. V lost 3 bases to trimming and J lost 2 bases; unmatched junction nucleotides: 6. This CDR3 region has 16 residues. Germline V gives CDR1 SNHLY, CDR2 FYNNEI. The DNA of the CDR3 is TGTGCCAGCAGTGACCCGACAGGGTCTAACACCGGGGAGCTGTTTTTT. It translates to CASSDPTGSNTGELFF.

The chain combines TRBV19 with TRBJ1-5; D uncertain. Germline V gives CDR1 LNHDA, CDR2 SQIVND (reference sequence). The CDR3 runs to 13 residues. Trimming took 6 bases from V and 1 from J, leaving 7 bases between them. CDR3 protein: CASRGSSNQPQHF. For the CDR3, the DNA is TGTGCCAGTAGGGGTTCGAGCAATCAGCCCCAGCATTTT.

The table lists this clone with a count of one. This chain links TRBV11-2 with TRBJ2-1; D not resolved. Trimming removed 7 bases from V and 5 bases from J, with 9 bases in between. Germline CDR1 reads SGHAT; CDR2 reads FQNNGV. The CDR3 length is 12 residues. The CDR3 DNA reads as TGTGCCAGCACCAATGAGAACAATGAGCAGTTCTTC. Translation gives CASTNENNEQFF. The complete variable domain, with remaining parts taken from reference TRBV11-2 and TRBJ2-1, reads EAGVAQSPRYKIIEKRQSVAFWCNPISGHATLYWYQQILGQGPKLLIQFQNNGVVDDSQLPKDRFSAERLKGVDSTLKIQPAKLEDSAVYLCASTNENNEQFFGPGTRLTVL.

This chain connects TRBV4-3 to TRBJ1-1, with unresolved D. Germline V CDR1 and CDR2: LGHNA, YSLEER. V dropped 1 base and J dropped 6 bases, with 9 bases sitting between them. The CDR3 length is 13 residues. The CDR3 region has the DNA TGCGCCAGCAGCCAAGTAGGCGGGGCTGAAGCTTTCTTT. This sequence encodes CASSQVGGAEAFF.

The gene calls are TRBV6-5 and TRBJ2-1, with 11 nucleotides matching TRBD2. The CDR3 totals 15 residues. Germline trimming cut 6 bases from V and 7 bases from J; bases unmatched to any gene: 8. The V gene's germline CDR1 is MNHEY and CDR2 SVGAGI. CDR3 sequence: CASSPGTSGRNEQFF. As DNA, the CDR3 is TGTGCCAGCAGCCCCGGGACTAGCGGAAGGAATGAGCAGTTCTTC.

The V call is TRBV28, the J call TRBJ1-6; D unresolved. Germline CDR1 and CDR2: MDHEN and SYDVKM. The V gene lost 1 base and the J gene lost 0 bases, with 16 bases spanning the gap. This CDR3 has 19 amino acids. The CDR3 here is CASSLSDLRLSSYNSPLHF. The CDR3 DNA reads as TGTGCCAGCAGTTTATCAGACCTGAGACTGAGCTCCTATAATTCACCCCTCCACTTT.

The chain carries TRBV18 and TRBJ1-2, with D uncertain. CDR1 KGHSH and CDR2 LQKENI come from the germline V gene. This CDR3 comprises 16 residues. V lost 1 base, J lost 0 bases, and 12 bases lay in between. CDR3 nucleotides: TGTGCCAGCTCACCACGAAGGCAGCCTGCTAACTATGGCTACACCTTC. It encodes CASSPRRQPANYGYTF.

The CDR3, as DNA: TGTGCCAGCAGTTCTTCAACGACAGGGAACACTGAAGCTTTCTTT. Amino acids: CASSSSTTGNTEAFF. This chain connects TRBV6-5 to TRBJ1-1; the D gene is possibly TRBD1 (6 bases). CDR3 length equals 15 residues. Germline assignment: CDR1 MNHEY and CDR2 SVGAGI. V dropped 4 bases and J dropped 1 base, with 13 bases sitting between them.

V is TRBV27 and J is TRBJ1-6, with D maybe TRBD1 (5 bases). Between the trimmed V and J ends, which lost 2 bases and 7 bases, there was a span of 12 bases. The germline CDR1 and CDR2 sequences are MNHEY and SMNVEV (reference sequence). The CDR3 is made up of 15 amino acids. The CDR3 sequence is CASSLQGSSNSPLHF. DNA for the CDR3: TGTGCCAGCAGTTTACAGGGCAGTTCGAATTCACCCCTCCACTTT.

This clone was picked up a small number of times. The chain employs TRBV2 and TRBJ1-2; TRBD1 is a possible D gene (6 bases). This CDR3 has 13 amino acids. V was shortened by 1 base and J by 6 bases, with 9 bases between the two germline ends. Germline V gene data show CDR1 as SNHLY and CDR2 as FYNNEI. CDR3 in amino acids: CASSEVSGDGYTF. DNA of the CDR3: TGTGCCAGCAGTGAAGTGTCAGGGGATGGCTACACCTTC.

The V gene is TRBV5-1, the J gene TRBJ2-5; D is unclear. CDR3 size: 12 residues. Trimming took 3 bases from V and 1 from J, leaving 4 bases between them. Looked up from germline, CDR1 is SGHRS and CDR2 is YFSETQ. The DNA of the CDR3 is TGCGCCAGCAGCTCGGCCCAAGAGACCCAGTACTTC. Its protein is CASSSAQETQYF.

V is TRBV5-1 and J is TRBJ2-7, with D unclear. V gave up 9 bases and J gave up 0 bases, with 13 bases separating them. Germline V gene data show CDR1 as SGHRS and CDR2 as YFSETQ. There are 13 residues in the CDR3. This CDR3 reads CATRGPSSYEQYF. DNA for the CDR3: TGCGCCACCCGAGGCCCGAGCTCCTACGAGCAGTACTTC.